The present T cell receptor beta chain was sequenced within a study of graft-versus-host responses after intestinal transplantation (dated by TCRdb to 2020 to 2023). Regarding the complete study: Recipients received multivisceral, liver-intestinal, or isolated intestinal transplants. Every recipient was given anti-thymocyte globulin induction, followed by about three years of maintenance tacrolimus and steroids. Bulk TCR-beta CDR3 sequencing was used to track graft-versus-host and host-versus-graft alloreactive T cell clones in the graft, circulation and bone marrow after intestinal transplantation. Alloreactive clones were identified by sequencing pre-transplant mixed lymphocyte reaction products and comparing them with unstimulated pre-transplant donor and recipient T cells. A cohort of about 26 intestinal transplant recipients, including one retransplant, was enrolled, and a few patients lacking pretransplant specimens were excluded. A peak of at least 4% donor T cells among recipient peripheral blood mononuclear cells was the definition used for donor T cell macrochimerism. Samples from three later patients were sequenced in-house on an Illumina MiSeq with MiXCR processing rather than by the commercial service.

Library preparation used the immunoSEQ multiplex PCR assay. For most patients, genomic DNA was isolated using the Qiagen DNeasy Blood and Tissue Kit and was shipped frozen to Adaptive Biotechnologies for TCR sequencing. High-throughput TCR-beta CDR3 sequencing of genomic DNA from most patients was performed by Adaptive Biotechnologies. In the authors' own workflow: Adaptive's ImmunoSEQ software supplied the TCR sequencing data for 15 to 20 patients, while MiXCR and VDJtools were used to process a few other patients. To correct CD4 versus CD8 sorting errors, any sequence found in both subsets at a frequency ratio below 5:1 was removed. CDR3 nucleotide sequences shared between donor and recipient were removed because the origin of such sequences could not be assigned. Alloreactive clones required at least 2-fold expansion over unstimulated cells and minimum CFSE-low frequency of 0.002% (template counts) or 0.001% (read counts). Clones detected in sequenced pre-transplant spleen, lymph node, or MLR CFSE-low populations of the donor or recipient were defined as mappable. Cumulative frequency of alloreactive clones was calculated as a percentage of all sequences weighted by copy number. TCRdb retrieved this table from immuneACCESS and kept in-frame rearrangements only. Not all clones are present; in checked studies, unresolved V genes account for under half, and no reason is known for the remainder. The DNA was the basis for D and trimming; V, J and clone size are from that table. Within this sample are 70,000 or so clones, with over 70% of them counted one time only. The leading ten clones occupy 0.39% of the sample.

Worth noting for this clone: It lacks a known antigen. Within one base of it there is no much larger clone, and no base qualities were kept. Other DNA sequences in this specimen translate into the identical CDR3.

What the work shows at the level of the full study, not this receptor alone: The conclusions were limited by the relatively low number and heterogeneity of the intestinal transplant patients. GvH clones were found in recipient bone marrow, and some of the GvH clones appeared earlier in ileal mucosa or blood, which is consistent with an intestinal mucosal origin. Peak levels of circulating GvH clones were associated with declines in HvG clones early after transplant. Patients with donor T cell macrochimerism had high GvH to HvG T cell clonal ratios in their allografts.

The CDR3 sequence holds 17 residues, the cysteine and phenylalanine included. Of the read, only the CDR3 DNA is kept; its 51 bases are in frame from base 1. V is pruned by 0 bases and J by 0 bases, leaving 7 bases of the junction without a gene match. Reading the germline V gene (reference sequence) gives CDR1 MNHEY and CDR2 SMNVEV. The sample's time point label, in plain terms: cells obtained before transplantation from donor or recipient. CD3+CD4+ and CD3+CD8+ populations were FACS-sorted from unstimulated pre-transplant donor and recipient cells taken from spleen or lymph nodes. The chain is assembled from TRBV27 and TRBJ1-1; 7 nucleotides in the junction match TRBD1. The TCR sequence derives from a human donor who was the organ donor for an intestinal transplant. The sequences come from unstimulated CD4+ T cells sorted from spleen or lymph node cells, collected before transplant. For the CDR3, the sequence is CASSLSRQGGLNTEAFF. The DNA is as follows: TGTGCCAGCAGTTTATCTCGACAGGGAGGACTGAACACTGAAGCTTTCTTT.